The 16 T cell receptor beta chains presented below share a single source sample, sequenced in a study of blood T cell repertoires in COVID-19. The repertoire was sequenced with immunoSEQ multiplex PCR; TCRdb's copy has only in-frame clones and lacks some. The table lists approximately 340,000 clones, approximately 82% of them singletons. The specimen sequenced was peripheral blood. The receptor set was obtained from a man between 25 and 39 years old with active or convalescent COVID-19.

J is TRBJ2-5 and V is TRBV19; D remains ambiguous. CDR1 LNHDA and CDR2 SQIVND come from the germline V gene (reference sequence). Trimming stripped 6 bases from V and 2 bases from J, with 7 bases between. This CDR3 has 12 residues. CDR3 sequence: CASRADQETQYF. The CDR3 DNA reads as TGTGCCAGTAGGGCAGATCAAGAGACCCAGTACTTC.

The chain uses TRBV5-1 and TRBJ2-7, with TRBD2 matching over 9 bases. This CDR3 is built from 14 residues. Germline V gene data show CDR1 as SGHRS and CDR2 as YFSETQ. With V trimmed by 0 bases and J by 5 bases, 3 bases remained unmatched. CDR3 in amino acids: CASSLVGGRDEQYF. The DNA for the CDR3 is TGCGCCAGCAGCTTGGTTGGCGGGAGGGACGAGCAGTACTTC.

The chain carries TRBV6-6 and TRBJ1-2; no firm D call. V gave up 7 bases and J gave up 3 bases, with 12 bases separating them. The germline V gene encodes CDR1 MNHNY and CDR2 SVGAGI (reference sequence). CDR3 length: 13 residues. Here the CDR3 reads CASTRFLDYGYTF. The CDR3 nucleotides read TGTGCCAGCACCAGGTTTCTTGACTATGGCTACACCTTC.

V usage is TRBV7-9 and J usage is TRBJ2-1; TRBD2 might be the D (6 bases). V lost 4 bases and J 9 bases, leaving 10 bases between the germline ends. The CDR3 is 12 amino acids. The germline CDR1 and CDR2 sequences are SEHNR and FQNEAQ (reference sequence). The CDR3 is CASSSGGGEQFF. CDR3 nucleotides: TGTGCCAGCAGCTCCGGGGGTGGTGAGCAGTTCTTC.

The rearrangement uses TRBV7-9 and TRBJ1-6, with 8 bases lining up with TRBD1. Trimming at V came to 3 bases and at J to 10 bases, leaving 5 bases not matched to a gene. The CDR3 covers 14 residues. Germline CDR1 and CDR2: SEHNR and FQNEAQ (reference sequence). CDR3 DNA: TGTGCCAGCAGCTTGGGACAGGCGGGCTCACCCCTCCACTTT. This encodes CASSLGQAGSPLHF.

The chain employs TRBV9 and TRBJ2-3, with 10 bases fitting TRBD2. J lost 3 bases, V lost 2 bases, and 3 bases had no gene match. CDR1 is SGDLS and CDR2 is YYNGEE in the germline V gene. This CDR3 region has 15 residues. DNA of the CDR3: TGTGCCAGCAGCGTTACTAGCGGGGTGACAGATACGCAGTATTTT. This gives the protein CASSVTSGVTDTQYF.

The chain recombines TRBV3-1 (or the pseudogene TRBV3-2) with TRBJ1-2; D is unresolved. The CDR3 totals 14 residues. With 5 bases removed from V and 8 bases from J, the gap between germline ends came to 18 bases. Germline CDR1 LGHDT, CDR2 YNNKEL (reference sequence). CDR3 sequence reads: CASSLEGVLIGYTF. As DNA, the CDR3 is TGTGCCAGCAGCTTGGAGGGCGTCTTAATCGGCTACACCTTC.

This clone was detected once. This chain links TRBV4-1 with TRBJ2-7, with a possible D match to TRBD2 (5 bases). With 4 bases removed from V and 2 bases from J, the gap between germline ends came to 9 bases. The CDR3 consists of 13 residues. In germline, CDR1 is MGHRA, CDR2 YSYEKL. CDR3 nucleotides: TGCGCCAGCAGCCCCCTGGAGGCCTACGAGCAGTACTTC. Translation gives CASSPLEAYEQYF.

This sequence joins TRBV18 and TRBJ2-7; D is uncertain. Germline CDR1 KGHSH, CDR2 LQKENI. V lost 0 bases and J lost 2, with 14 bases in between. The length of the CDR3 is 16 residues. The CDR3 spells CASSPPFLESAYEQYF. In nucleotides, the CDR3 is TGTGCCAGCTCACCACCTTTTCTGGAGTCGGCCTACGAGCAGTACTTC.

The chain links TRBV24-1 to TRBJ2-6, with D perhaps TRBD2 (5 bases). The germline V gene encodes CDR1 KGHDR and CDR2 SFDVKD. V was trimmed by 4 bases and J by 5 bases, leaving 11 bases between them. The CDR3 extends over 15 amino acids. CDR3 protein: CATSEAGGWANVLTF. The CDR3 DNA sequence: TGTGCCACCAGTGAGGCGGGCGGCTGGGCCAACGTCCTGACTTTC.

The rearrangement links TRBV28 to TRBJ1-1; TRBD1 matches at 8 bases. CDR1 and CDR2 (germline): MDHEN, SYDVKM. The CDR3 length is 14 residues. The junction had 4 bases not matched to a gene; V was cut back by 1 base and J by 6 bases. CDR3 region: CASSLFRTGSEAFF. Written as DNA, the CDR3 is TGTGCCAGCAGTTTATTCCGGACAGGGTCTGAAGCTTTCTTT.

The J gene is TRBJ2-7, the V gene TRBV6-1; TRBD1 is a possible D gene (5 bases). CDR3 length: 15 amino acids. V dropped 3 bases and J dropped 6 bases, with 18 bases sitting between them. Germline loops: CDR1 MNHNS, CDR2 SASEGT. The CDR3 region is CASSELQAWVGEQYF. The CDR3 nucleotides are TGTGCCAGCAGTGAGTTACAGGCCTGGGTGGGCGAGCAGTACTTC.

This clone occurred a few times. The chain has TRBV7-2 and TRBJ1-5; the D is unclear. CDR1 and CDR2 (germline): SGHTA, FQGNSA. The V end lost 5 bases, the J end lost 4 bases, and 6 bases lay between the germline ends. CDR3 length equals 12 residues. CDR3 coding DNA: TGTGCCAGCAGCCTCTATAATCAGCCCCAGCATTTT. Translating gives CASSLYNQPQHF.

The chain carries TRBV9 and TRBJ2-1; 8 bases fit TRBD2. V lost 3 bases, J lost 8 bases, and 7 bases stayed unmatched. Germline CDR1 SGDLS, CDR2 YYNGEE. The CDR3 extends over 14 amino acids. The CDR3 DNA is TGTGCCAGCAGCGACGACGGGGGGGCAGATGAGCAGTTCTTC. It codes for CASSDDGGADEQFF.

The chain links TRBV7-9 to TRBJ1-2; D possibly corresponds to TRBD1 (6 bases). Germline lookup yields CDR1 SEHNR and CDR2 FQNEAQ (reference sequence). The CDR3 totals 12 residues. V lost 4 bases and J 8 bases, leaving 11 bases between the germline ends. Here the CDR3 DNA reads TGTGCCAGCAGCTCCACAGGGAAAGGCTACACCTTC. It is translated as CASSSTGKGYTF.

The chain employs TRBV4-1 and TRBJ2-1, with 9 bases that match TRBD2. This CDR3 is 15 amino acids long. Germline V CDR1 and CDR2: MGHRA, YSYEKL. V lost 2 bases to trimming and J lost 4 bases; unmatched junction nucleotides: 3. CDR3 protein: CASSQTTSGYNEQFF. The CDR3 DNA reads as TGCGCCAGCAGCCAAACGACTAGCGGATACAATGAGCAGTTCTTC.